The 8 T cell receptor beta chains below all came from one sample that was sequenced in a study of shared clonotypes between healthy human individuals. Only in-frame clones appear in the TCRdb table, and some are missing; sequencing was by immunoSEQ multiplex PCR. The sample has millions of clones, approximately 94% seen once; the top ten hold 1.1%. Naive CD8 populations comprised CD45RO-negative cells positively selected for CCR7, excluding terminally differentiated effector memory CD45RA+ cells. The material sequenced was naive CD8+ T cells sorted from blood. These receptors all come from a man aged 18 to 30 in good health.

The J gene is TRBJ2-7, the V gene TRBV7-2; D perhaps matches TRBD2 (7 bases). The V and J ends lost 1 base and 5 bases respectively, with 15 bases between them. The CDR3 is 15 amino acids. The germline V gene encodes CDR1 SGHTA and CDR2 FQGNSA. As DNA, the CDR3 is TGTGCCAGCAGCTTAGGGGTCGGGGGGCTCCACGAGCAGTACTTC. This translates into CASSLGVGGLHEQYF.

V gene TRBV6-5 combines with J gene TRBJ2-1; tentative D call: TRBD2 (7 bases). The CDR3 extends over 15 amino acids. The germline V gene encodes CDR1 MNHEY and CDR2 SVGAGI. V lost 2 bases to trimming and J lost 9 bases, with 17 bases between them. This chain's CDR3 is CASSYVGGPSGEQFF. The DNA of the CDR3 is TGTGCCAGCAGTTACGTGGGGGGGCCTTCTGGTGAGCAGTTCTTC.

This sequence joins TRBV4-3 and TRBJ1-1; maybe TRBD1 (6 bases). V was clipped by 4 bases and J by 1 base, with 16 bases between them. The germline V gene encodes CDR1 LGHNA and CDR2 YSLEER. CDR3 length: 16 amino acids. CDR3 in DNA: TGCGCCAGCAGCCTATTAATACAGGGCGAGAACACTGAAGCTTTCTTT. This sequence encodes CASSLLIQGENTEAFF.

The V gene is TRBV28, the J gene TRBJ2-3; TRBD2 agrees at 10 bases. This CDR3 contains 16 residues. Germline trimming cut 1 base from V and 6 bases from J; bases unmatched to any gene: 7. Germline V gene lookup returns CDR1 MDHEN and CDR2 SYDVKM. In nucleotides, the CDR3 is TGTGCCAGCAGTTTATACCTAGCGGGGGTTAGGGATACGCAGTATTTT. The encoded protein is CASSLYLAGVRDTQYF.

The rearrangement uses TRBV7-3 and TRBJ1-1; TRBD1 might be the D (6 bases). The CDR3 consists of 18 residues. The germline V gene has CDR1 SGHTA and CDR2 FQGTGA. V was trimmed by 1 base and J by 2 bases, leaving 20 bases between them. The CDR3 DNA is TGTGCCAGCAGCTTAAGTTCGTTTTCTGGGGGCACAAACACTGAAGCTTTCTTT. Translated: CASSLSSFSGGTNTEAFF. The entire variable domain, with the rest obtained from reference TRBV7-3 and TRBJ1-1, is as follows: GAGVSQTPSNKVTEKGKYVELRCDPISGHTALYWYRQSLGQGPEFLIYFQGTGAADDSGLPNDRFFAVRPEGSVSTLKIQRTERGDSAVYLCASSLSSFSGGTNTEAFFGQGTRLTVV.

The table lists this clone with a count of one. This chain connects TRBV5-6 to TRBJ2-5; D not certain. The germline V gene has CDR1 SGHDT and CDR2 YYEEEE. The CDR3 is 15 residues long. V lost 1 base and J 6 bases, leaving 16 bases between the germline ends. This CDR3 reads CASSLIRFLEKTQYF. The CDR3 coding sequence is TGTGCCAGCAGCTTGATAAGGTTTTTAGAAAAGACCCAGTACTTC.

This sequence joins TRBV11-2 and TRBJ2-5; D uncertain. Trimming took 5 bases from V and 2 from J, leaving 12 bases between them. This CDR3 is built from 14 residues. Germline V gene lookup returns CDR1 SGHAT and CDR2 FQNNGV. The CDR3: CASSLTTLQETQYF. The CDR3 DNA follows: TGTGCCAGCAGCCTGACGACATTGCAAGAGACCCAGTACTTC. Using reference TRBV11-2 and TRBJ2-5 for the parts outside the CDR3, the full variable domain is EAGVAQSPRYKIIEKRQSVAFWCNPISGHATLYWYQQILGQGPKLLIQFQNNGVVDDSQLPKDRFSAERLKGVDSTLKIQPAKLEDSAVYLCASSLTTLQETQYFGPGTRLLVL.

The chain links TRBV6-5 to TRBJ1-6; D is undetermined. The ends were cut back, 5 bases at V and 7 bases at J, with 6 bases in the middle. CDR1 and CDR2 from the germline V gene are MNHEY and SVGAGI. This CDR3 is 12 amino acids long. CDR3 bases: TGTGCCAGCAGTGTGGGGAATTCACCCCTCCACTTT. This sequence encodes CASSVGNSPLHF.